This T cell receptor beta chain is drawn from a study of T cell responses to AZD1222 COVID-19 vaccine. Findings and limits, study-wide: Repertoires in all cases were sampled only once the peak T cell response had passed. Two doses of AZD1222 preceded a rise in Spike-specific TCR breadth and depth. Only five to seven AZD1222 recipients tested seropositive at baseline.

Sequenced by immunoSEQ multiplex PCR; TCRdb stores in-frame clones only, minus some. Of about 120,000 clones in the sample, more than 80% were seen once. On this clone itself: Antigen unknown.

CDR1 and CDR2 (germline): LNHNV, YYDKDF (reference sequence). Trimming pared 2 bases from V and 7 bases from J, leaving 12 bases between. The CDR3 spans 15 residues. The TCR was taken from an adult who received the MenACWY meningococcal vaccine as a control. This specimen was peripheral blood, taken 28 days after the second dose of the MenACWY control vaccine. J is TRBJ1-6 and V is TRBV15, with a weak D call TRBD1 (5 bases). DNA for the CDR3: TGTGCCACCAGCAGATATAGGGAGGGGAATTCACCCCTCCACTTT. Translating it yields CATSRYREGNSPLHF.